The present T cell receptor beta chain was sequenced within a study of cytomegalovirus exposure and HLA in healthy donors. The CDR3 is 12 residues long. In germline, CDR1 is GTSNPN, CDR2 SVGIG (reference sequence). Trimming left V 3 bases short and J 2 bases short, with 8 bases between. Primers: 60 Vbeta forward and 13 Jbeta reverse. Using immunoSEQ multiplex PCR, the repertoire was profiled, and TCRdb retains in-frame clones only, with some absent. The table records around 100,000 clones, around 74% of them present only once. General study points: It was reported in a later analysis that an Asian-associated ancestry cluster showed fewer N-insertions than the roughly 660-donor mean.

On this clone: Antigen specificity is unknown.

The rearrangement links TRBV30 to TRBJ2-7; the D gene is possibly TRBD1 (6 bases). Sample: PBMCs. The receptor was derived from a woman between 35 and 50 years old in good health and CMV-seronegative. CDR3 nucleotide sequence: TGTGCCTGGAGGTACAGGGCCTACGAGCAGTACTTC. This gives the protein CAWRYRAYEQYF.